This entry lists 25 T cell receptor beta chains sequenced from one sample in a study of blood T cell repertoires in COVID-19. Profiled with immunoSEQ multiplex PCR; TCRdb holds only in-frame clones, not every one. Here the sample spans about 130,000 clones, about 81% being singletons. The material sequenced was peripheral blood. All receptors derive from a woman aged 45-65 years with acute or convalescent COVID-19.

Here the CDR3 reads CASSSTTAPYGYTF. The CDR3 DNA reads TGTGCCAGCAGCTCAACGACTGCTCCCTATGGCTACACCTTC. The rearrangement uses TRBV7-9 and TRBJ1-2; no firm D call. Trimming removed 4 bases at V and 4 bases at J, with 13 bases between. The germline V gene encodes CDR1 SEHNR and CDR2 FQNEAQ (reference sequence). The CDR3 is made up of 14 amino acids.

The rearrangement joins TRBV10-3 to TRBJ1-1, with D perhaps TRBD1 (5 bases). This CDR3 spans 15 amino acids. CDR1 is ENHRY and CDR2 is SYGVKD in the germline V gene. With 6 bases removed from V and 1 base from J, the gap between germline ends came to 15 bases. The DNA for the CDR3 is TGTGCCATCAGGGATTCCGGGACTGAGAACACTGAAGCTTTCTTT. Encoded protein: CAIRDSGTENTEAFF.

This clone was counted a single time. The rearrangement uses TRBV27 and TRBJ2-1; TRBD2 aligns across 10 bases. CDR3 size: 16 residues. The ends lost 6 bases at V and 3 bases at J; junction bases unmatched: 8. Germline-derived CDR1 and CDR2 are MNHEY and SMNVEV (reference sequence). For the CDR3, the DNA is TGTGCCAGCAGGGCAACTAGCGGGGCTGACTACAATGAGCAGTTCTTC. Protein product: CASRATSGADYNEQFF.

The CDR3 region is CASSPPGQGLDTQYF. In DNA, the CDR3 is TGTGCCAGCTCCCCTCCGGGACAGGGTTTAGATACGCAGTATTTT. This chain joins TRBV18 and TRBJ2-3; 9 bases map to TRBD1. The V segment lost 6 bases and the J segment 5 bases; nucleotides outside the gene matches: 9. The CDR3 totals 15 residues. The germline gives CDR1 KGHSH, CDR2 LQKENI.

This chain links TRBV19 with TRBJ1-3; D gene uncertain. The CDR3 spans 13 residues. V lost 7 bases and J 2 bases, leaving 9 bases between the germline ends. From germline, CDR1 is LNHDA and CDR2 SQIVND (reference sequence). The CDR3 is CASTPLAGNTIYF. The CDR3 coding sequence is TGTGCCAGTACCCCTCTAGCTGGAAACACCATATATTTT.

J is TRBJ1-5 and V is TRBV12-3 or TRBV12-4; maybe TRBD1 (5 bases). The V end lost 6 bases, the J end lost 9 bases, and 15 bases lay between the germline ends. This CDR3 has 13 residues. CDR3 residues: CASSLTDIMPQHF. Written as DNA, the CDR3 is TGTGCCAGCAGCCTGACAGACATCATGCCCCAGCATTTT.

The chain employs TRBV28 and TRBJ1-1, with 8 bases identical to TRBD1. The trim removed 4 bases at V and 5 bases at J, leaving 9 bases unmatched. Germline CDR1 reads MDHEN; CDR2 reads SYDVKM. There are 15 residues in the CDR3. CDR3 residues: CASSSGAGGATEAFF. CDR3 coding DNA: TGTGCCAGCAGTTCAGGGGCAGGGGGCGCGACTGAAGCTTTCTTT.

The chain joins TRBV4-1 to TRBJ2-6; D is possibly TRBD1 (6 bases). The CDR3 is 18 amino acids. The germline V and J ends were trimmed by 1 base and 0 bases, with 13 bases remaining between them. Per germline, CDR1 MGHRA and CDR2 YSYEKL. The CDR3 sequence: CASSQVVDSRSGANVLTF. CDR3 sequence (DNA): TGCGCCAGCAGCCAAGTGGTGGACAGCCGCTCTGGGGCCAACGTCCTGACTTTC.

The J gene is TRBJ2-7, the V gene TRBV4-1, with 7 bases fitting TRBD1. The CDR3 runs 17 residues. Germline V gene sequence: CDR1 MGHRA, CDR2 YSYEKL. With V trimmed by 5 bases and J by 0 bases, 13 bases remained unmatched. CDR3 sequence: CASSTQTGTDSSYEQYF. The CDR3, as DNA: TGCGCCAGCAGCACGCAAACCGGGACAGATAGCTCCTACGAGCAGTACTTC.

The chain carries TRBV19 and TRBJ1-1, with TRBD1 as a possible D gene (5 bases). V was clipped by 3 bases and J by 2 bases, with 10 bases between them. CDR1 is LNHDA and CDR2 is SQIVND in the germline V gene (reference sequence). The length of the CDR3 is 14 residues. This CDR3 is CASSMDQGNTEAFF. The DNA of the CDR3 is TGTGCCAGTAGTATGGATCAGGGAAACACTGAAGCTTTCTTT.

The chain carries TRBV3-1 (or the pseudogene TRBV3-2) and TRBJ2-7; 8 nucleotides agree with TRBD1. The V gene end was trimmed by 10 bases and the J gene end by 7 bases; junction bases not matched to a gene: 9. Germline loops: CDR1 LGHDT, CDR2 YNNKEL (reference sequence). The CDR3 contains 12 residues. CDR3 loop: CATQAGGVEQYF. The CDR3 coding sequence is TGTGCCACCCAGGCAGGGGGCGTAGAGCAGTACTTC.

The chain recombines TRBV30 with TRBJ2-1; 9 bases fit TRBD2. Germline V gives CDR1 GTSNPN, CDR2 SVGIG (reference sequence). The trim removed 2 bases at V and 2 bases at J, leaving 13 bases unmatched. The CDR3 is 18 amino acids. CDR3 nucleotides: TGTGCCTGGAGTTGGCGGGAGGGCCTTTACGCGCCCTACAATGAGCAGTTCTTC. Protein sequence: CAWSWREGLYAPYNEQFF. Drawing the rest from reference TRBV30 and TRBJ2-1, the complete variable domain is SQTIHQWPATLVQPVGSPLSLECTVEGTSNPNLYWYRQAAGRGLQLLFYSVGIGQISSEVPQNLSASRPQDRQFILSSKKLLLSDSGFYLCAWSWREGLYAPYNEQFFGPGTRLTVL.

The CDR3 nucleotides are TGTGCCAGCAGCCTGGGGGCTGTTTCCTACGAGCAGTACTTC. It yields the protein CASSLGAVSYEQYF. The rearrangement uses TRBV5-5 and TRBJ2-7; weak D call: TRBD1 (6 bases). The CDR3 covers 14 residues. Per germline, CDR1 SGHKS and CDR2 YYEKEE (reference sequence). Trimming took off 4 bases at V and 1 base at J, with 12 bases between the two ends.

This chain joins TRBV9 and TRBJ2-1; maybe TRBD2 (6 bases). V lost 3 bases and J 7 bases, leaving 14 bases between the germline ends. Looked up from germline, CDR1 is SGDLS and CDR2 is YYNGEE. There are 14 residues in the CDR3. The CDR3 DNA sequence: TGTGCCAGCAGCGGCGGGACCCACCGGAATGAGCAGTTCTTC. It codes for CASSGGTHRNEQFF.

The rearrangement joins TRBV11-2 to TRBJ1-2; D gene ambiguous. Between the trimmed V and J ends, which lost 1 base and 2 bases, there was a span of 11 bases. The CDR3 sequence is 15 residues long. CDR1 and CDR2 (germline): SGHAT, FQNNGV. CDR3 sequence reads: CASSLVAVQNYGYTF. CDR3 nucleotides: TGTGCCAGCAGCTTAGTTGCCGTACAAAACTATGGCTACACCTTC.

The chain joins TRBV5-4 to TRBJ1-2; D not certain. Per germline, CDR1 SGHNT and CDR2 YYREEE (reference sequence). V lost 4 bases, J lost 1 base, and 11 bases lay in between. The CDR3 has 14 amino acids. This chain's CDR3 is CASSPDRSNYGYTF. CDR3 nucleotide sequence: TGTGCCAGCAGCCCTGACCGGAGTAACTATGGCTACACCTTC.

The CDR3 is CASRVDRLTGYTF. The CDR3 nucleotides are TGTGCCAGCAGAGTGGACAGGCTGACTGGCTACACCTTC. V usage is TRBV5-6 and J usage is TRBJ1-2; 7 positions agree with TRBD1. V was pared by 5 bases and J by 7 bases, with 8 bases of the junction left unmatched. This CDR3 spans 13 amino acids. Germline CDR1 reads SGHDT; CDR2 reads YYEEEE.

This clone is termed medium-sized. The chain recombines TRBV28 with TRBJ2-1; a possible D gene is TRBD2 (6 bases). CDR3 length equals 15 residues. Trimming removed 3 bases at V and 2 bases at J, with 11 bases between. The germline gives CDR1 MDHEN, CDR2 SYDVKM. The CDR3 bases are TGTGCCAGCAGTTTGCCGGACTACCCCTACAATGAGCAGTTCTTC. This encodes CASSLPDYPYNEQFF.

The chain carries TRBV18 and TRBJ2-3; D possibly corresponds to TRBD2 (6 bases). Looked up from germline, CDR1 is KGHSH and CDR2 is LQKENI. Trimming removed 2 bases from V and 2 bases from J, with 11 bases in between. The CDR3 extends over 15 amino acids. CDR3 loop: CASSPIAELTDTQYF. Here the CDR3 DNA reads TGTGCCAGCTCACCAATAGCGGAGCTCACAGATACGCAGTATTTT.

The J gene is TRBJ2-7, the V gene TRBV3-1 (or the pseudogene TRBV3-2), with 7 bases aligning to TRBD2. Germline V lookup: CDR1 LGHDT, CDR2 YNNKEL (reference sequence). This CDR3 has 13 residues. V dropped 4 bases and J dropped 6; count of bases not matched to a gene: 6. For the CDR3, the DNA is TGTGCCAGCAGCCGCATCGCTAGCGGCGAGCAGTACTTC. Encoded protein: CASSRIASGEQYF.

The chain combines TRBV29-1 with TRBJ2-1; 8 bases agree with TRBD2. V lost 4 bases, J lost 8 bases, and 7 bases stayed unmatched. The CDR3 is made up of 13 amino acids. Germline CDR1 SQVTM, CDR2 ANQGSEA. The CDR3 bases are TGCAGCGTTGTCAAAGCGGGAGTCGATGAGCAGTTCTTC. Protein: CSVVKAGVDEQFF.

The CDR3 nucleotides are TGTGCCAGCAGCTCGGGGACAGGGCGAAATTCACCCCTCCACTTT. Its protein product is CASSSGTGRNSPLHF. V and J are TRBV7-9 and TRBJ1-6; 9 nucleotides match TRBD1. CDR1 and CDR2 from the germline V gene are SEHNR and FQNEAQ (reference sequence). After removal of 4 bases from V and 7 bases from J, the junction contained 5 bases not matched to a gene. The CDR3 spans 15 residues. Together with reference TRBV7-9 and TRBJ1-6, the CDR3 gives the full variable domain: DTGVSQNPRHKITKRGQNVTFRCDPISEHNRLYWYRQTLGQGPEFLTYFQNEAQLEKSRLLSDRFSAERPKGSFSTLEIQRTEQGDSAMYLCASSSGTGRNSPLHFGNGTRLTVT.

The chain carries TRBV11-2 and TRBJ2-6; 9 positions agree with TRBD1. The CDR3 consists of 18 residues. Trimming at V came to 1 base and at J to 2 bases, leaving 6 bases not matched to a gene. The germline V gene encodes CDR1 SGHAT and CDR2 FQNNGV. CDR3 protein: CASSLVGTGLTGANVLTF. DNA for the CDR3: TGTGCCAGCAGCTTAGTCGGGACAGGGTTGACTGGGGCCAACGTCCTGACTTTC.

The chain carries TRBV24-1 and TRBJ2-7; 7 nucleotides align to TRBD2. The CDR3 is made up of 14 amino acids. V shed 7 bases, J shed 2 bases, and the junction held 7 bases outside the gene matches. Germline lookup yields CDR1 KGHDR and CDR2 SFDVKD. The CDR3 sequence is CATSKGEGAYEQYF. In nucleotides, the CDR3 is TGTGCCACCAGCAAAGGGGAGGGCGCCTACGAGCAGTACTTC.

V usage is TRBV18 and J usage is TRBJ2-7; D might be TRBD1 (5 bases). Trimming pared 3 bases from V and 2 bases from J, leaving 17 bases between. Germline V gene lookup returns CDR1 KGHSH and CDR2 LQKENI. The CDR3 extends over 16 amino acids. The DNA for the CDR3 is TGTGCCAGCTCACCCGGAGAGGCAGGGAACACCTACGAGCAGTACTTC. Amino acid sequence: CASSPGEAGNTYEQYF.